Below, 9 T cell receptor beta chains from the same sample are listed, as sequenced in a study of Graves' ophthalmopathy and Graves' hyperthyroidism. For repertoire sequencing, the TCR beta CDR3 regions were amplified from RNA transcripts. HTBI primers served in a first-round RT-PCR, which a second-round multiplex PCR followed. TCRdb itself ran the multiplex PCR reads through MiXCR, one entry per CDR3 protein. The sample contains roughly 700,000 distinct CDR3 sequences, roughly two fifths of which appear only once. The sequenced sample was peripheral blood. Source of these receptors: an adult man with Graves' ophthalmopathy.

The CDR3 loop reads CASSGGQGSQPQHF. In nucleotides, the CDR3 is TGTGCCAGCAGCGGAGGACAGGGGAGTCAGCCCCAGCATTTT. The V gene is TRBV9, the J gene TRBJ1-5; 9 bases map to TRBD1. CDR1 SGDLS and CDR2 YYNGEE come from the germline V gene. J gave up 6 bases and V 3 bases, and 4 bases lay outside the gene matches. CDR3 size: 14 residues.

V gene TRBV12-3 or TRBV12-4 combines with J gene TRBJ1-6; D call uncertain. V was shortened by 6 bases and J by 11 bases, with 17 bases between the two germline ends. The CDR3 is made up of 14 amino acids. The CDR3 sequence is CASSHEGQKAPLHF. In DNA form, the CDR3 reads TGTGCCAGCAGCCACGAGGGTCAAAAGGCACCCCTCCACTTT.

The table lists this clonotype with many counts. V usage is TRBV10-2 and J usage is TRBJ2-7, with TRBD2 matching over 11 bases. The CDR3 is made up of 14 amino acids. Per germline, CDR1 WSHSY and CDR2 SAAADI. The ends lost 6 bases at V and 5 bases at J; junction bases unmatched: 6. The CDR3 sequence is CASRPSGGSDEQYF. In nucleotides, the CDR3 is TGCGCCAGCAGACCTAGCGGGGGGTCAGACGAGCAGTACTTC.

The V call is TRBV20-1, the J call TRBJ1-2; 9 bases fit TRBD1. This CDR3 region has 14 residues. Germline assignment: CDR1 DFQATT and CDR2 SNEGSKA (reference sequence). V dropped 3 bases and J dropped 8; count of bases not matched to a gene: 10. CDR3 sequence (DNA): TGCAGTGCTAGGGGACAGGGACAGGGACACGGCTACACCTTC. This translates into CSARGQGQGHGYTF.

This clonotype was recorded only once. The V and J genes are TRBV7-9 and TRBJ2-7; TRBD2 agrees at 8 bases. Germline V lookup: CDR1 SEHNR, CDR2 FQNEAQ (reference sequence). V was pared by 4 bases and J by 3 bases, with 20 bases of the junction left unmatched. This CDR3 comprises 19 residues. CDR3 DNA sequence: TGTGCCAGCAGCTCCCATTTACTAGGACGGGGCGGGAGGAACTACGAGCAGTACTTC. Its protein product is CASSSHLLGRGGRNYEQYF.

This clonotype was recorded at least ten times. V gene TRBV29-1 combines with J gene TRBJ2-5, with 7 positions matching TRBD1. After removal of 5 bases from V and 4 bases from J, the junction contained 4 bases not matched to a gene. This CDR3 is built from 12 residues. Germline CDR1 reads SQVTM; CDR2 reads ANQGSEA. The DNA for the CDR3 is TGCAGCGTTTGGACAGGAGGAGAGACCCAGTACTTC. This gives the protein CSVWTGGETQYF.

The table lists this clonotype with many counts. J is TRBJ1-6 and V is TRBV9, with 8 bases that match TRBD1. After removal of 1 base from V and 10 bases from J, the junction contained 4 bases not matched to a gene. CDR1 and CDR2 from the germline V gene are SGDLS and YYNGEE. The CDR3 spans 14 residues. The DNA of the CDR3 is TGTGCCAGCAGCGTACGGACAGGGCGCTCACCCCTCCACTTT. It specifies CASSVRTGRSPLHF.

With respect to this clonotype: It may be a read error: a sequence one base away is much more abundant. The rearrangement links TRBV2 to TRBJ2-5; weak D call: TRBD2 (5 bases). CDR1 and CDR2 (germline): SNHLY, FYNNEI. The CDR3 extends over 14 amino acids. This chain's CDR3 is CASSETGSQGTQYF. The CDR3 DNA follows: TGTGCCAGCAGTGAAACGGGGAGTCAAGGGACCCAGTACTTC.

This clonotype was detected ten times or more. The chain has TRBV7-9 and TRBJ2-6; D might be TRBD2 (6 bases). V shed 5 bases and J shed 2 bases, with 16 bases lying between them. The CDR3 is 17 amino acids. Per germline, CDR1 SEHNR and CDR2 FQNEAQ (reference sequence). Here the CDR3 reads CASSPIPGGAGANVLTF. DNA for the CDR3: TGTGCCAGCAGCCCCATACCCGGGGGAGCTGGGGCCAACGTCCTGACTTTC.